Sequencing of this TCR beta chain was carried out in a study of blood T cell repertoires in COVID-19. The wider study: Whether acute or convalescent, the COVID-19 samples came from the United States, Italy and Spain. T cells, B-cell-depleted T cells, or PBMCs provided the cDNA or gDNA that served as material.

Under the authors' procedure: Amplification from reference gene primers served as the basis for estimated nucleated cell counts. This table comes from immunoSEQ multiplex PCR, and its TCRdb copy is limited to in-frame clones, with some not included. The V and J calls and clone size come from that table; D and trimming were worked out from the DNA. The sample lists tens of thousands of clones; about 90% were seen once. Deletions cut 0 bases from V and 1 base from J, with 5 bases between. The CDR3 consists of 14 residues. CDR1 and CDR2 (germline): SEHNR, FQNEAQ (reference sequence). J is TRBJ2-3 and V is TRBV7-9; D is unclear. The clonotype comes from an older woman with active or convalescent COVID-19. The material sequenced was peripheral blood. As DNA, the CDR3 is TGTGCCAGCAGCTTAGCGACACGCACAGATACGCAGTATTTT. It is translated as CASSLATRTDTQYF.